A single TCR beta chain is shown here with its context. Data came from immunoSEQ multiplex PCR; TCRdb stores just in-frame clones and leaves some out. The data show about 110,000 clones, roughly 90% seen once. These data belong to a study of cytomegalovirus exposure and HLA in healthy donors. Germline CDR1 and CDR2: SGDLS and YYNGEE. The CDR3 loop spans 14 amino acids. The V segment lost 3 bases and the J segment 5 bases; nucleotides outside the gene matches: 6. The TCR comes from a young woman in good health and CMV-seropositive. Material: PBMCs. This chain joins TRBV9 and TRBJ2-3, with TRBD1 matching over 7 bases. The CDR3 coding sequence is TGTGCCAGCAGCGATCCAGGGGGAGAAGATACGCAGTATTTT. This encodes CASSDPGGEDTQYF.